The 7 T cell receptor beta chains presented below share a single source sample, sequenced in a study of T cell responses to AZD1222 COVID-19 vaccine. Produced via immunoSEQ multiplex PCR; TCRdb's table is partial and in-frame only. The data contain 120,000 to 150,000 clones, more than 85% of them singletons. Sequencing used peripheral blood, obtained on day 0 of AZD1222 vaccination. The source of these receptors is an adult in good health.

The chain's CDR3 is CASSQDRTSGSSNEQFF. The CDR3 region has the DNA TGCGCCAGCAGCCAAGATCGTACTAGCGGGAGTTCGAATGAGCAGTTCTTC. The chain links TRBV4-1 to TRBJ2-1; 11 bases map to TRBD2. V shed 0 bases, J shed 7 bases, and the junction held 8 bases outside the gene matches. There are 17 residues in the CDR3. The germline CDR1 and CDR2 sequences are MGHRA and YSYEKL.

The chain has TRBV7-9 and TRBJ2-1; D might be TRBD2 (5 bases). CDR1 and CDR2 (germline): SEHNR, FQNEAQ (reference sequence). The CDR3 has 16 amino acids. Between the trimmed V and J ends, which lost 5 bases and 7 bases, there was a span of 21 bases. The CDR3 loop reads CASSRERLQLRNEQFF. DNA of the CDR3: TGTGCCAGCAGCAGGGAGCGGCTACAACTTCGGAATGAGCAGTTCTTC.

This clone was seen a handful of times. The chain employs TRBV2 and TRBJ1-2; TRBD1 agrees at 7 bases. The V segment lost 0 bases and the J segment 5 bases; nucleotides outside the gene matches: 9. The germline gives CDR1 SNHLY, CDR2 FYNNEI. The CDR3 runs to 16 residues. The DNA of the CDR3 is TGTGCCAGCAGTGAAGCCCTTAGGACAGGCGGTTATGGCTACACCTTC. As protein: CASSEALRTGGYGYTF. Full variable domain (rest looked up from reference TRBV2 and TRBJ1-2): EPEVTQTPSHQVTQMGQEVILRCVPISNHLYFYWYRQILGQKVEFLVSFYNNEISEKSEIFDDQFSVERPDGSNFTLKIRSTKLEDSAMYFCASSEALRTGGYGYTFGSGTRLTVV.

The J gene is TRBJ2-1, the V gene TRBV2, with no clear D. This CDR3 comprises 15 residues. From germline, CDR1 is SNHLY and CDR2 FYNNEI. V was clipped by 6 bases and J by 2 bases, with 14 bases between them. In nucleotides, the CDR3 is TGTGCCAGCAGGAATGGGCGGTCGACCTACAATGAGCAGTTCTTC. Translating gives CASRNGRSTYNEQFF. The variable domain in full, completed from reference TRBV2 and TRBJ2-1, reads EPEVTQTPSHQVTQMGQEVILRCVPISNHLYFYWYRQILGQKVEFLVSFYNNEISEKSEIFDDQFSVERPDGSNFTLKIRSTKLEDSAMYFCASRNGRSTYNEQFFGPGTRLTVL.

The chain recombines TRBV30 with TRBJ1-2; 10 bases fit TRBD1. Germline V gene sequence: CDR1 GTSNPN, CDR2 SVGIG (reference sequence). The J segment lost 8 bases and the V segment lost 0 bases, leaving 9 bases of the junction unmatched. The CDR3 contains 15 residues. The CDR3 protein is CAWSVQGTGVGGYTF. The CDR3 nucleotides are TGTGCCTGGAGTGTACAGGGGACAGGGGTGGGAGGCTACACCTTC.

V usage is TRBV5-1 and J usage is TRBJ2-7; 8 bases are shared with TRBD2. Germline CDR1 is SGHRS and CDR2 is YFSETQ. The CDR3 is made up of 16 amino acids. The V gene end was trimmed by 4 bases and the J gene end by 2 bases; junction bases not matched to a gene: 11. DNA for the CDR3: TGCGCCAGCAGCCCAAAACTAGCGGACAAAGCCTACGAGCAGTACTTC. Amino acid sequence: CASSPKLADKAYEQYF. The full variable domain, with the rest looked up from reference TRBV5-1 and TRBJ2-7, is KAGVTQTPRYLIKTRGQQVTLSCSPISGHRSVSWYQQTPGQGLQFLFEYFSETQRNKGNFPGRFSGRQFSNSRSEMNVSTLELGDSALYLCASSPKLADKAYEQYFGPGTRLTVT.

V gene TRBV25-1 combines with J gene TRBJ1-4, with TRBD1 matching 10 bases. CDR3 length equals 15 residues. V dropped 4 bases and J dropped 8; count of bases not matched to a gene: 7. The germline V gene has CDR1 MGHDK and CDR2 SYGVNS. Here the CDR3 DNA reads TGTGCCAGCAGTGCTCGGACAGGGGGTGACGAAAAACTGTTTTTT. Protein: CASSARTGGDEKLFF.